These 23 T cell receptor beta chains originate from one sample sequenced in a study of T cells in Graves' hyperthyroidism and ophthalmopathy. Amplified regions were TCR beta CDR3 sequences from RNA transcripts. The study used the HTBI primer set for a first-round RT-PCR of the TCR CDR3. TCRdb re-analysed the multiplex PCR reads in MiXCR, keeping a single row per CDR3 protein. In the table there are 600,000 to 800,000 distinct CDR3 sequences, just over 35% of which are singletons. The source material was blood. The receptors were sampled from a woman aged 40 to 55 with Graves' hyperthyroidism.

The V and J genes are TRBV6-1 and TRBJ1-2; the D gene is possibly TRBD1 (5 bases). Germline V gene sequence: CDR1 MNHNS, CDR2 SASEGT. V was pared by 4 bases and J by 3 bases, with 12 bases between. This CDR3 region has 14 residues. The CDR3 protein is CASSGPGTDYGYTF. CDR3 bases: TGTGCCAGCAGTGGTCCCGGGACGGACTATGGCTACACCTTC.

This clonotype was picked up a small number of times. The chain recombines TRBV10-2 with TRBJ2-7; D uncertain. CDR1 and CDR2 (germline): WSHSY, SAAADI. The V end was cut by 2 bases, the J end by 1 base, with 9 bases between. This CDR3 spans 14 amino acids. CDR3 protein: CASSEADGSYEQYF. For the CDR3, the DNA is TGCGCCAGCAGTGAGGCGGACGGGTCCTACGAGCAGTACTTC.

The V gene is TRBV2, the J gene TRBJ1-2; the D is unclear. CDR3 size: 15 residues. CDR1 and CDR2 from the germline V gene are SNHLY and FYNNEI. Deletions cut 3 bases from V and 4 bases from J, with 15 bases between. The CDR3 nucleotides read TGTGCCAGCAGTGATTTGGGTCTGGCTGCCTATGGCTACACCTTC. Translated, it gives CASSDLGLAAYGYTF. The variable domain in full, with the rest retrieved from reference TRBV2 and TRBJ1-2, is EPEVTQTPSHQVTQMGQEVILRCVPISNHLYFYWYRQILGQKVEFLVSFYNNEISEKSEIFDDQFSVERPDGSNFTLKIRSTKLEDSAMYFCASSDLGLAAYGYTFGSGTRLTVV.

V is TRBV10-3 and J is TRBJ2-3, with a weak D call TRBD2 (7 bases). Germline V gene lookup returns CDR1 ENHRY and CDR2 SYGVKD. V lost 6 bases, J lost 2 bases, and 12 bases lay in between. The CDR3 spans 14 residues. The CDR3 nucleotides read TGTGCCATCAGCGGGGGGCCCGCCACAGATACGCAGTATTTT. Residues: CAISGGPATDTQYF.

This clonotype was seen only a few times. The chain is built from TRBV12-3 or TRBV12-4 and TRBJ2-7; D might be TRBD2 (5 bases). The CDR3 consists of 14 residues. The germline V and J ends were trimmed by 4 bases and 2 bases, with 12 bases remaining between them. CDR3 protein: CASSYGERTYEQYF. Written as DNA, the CDR3 is TGTGCCAGCAGTTACGGGGAGCGAACCTACGAGCAGTACTTC.

The rearrangement joins TRBV6-5 to TRBJ2-7; no definite D call. CDR3 length: 14 amino acids. Germline CDR1 is MNHEY and CDR2 is SVGAGI. With 0 bases removed from V and 1 base from J, the gap between germline ends came to 7 bases. The CDR3 loop is CASSYSPDSYEQYF. For the CDR3, the DNA is TGTGCCAGCAGTTACTCGCCAGATTCCTACGAGCAGTACTTC.

Points on this clonotype: The CDR3 does not end in the conserved phenylalanine or tryptophan, so this is likely a read error. The DNA is left out, because the CDR3 cannot be placed on it with certainty; the CDR3 is given as TCRdb lists it. The genes are TRBV2 and TRBJ1-4. The CDR3 length equals 9 residues, ends included. Germline CDR1 is SNHLY and CDR2 is FYNNEI. Here the CDR3 reads CASSEAGAS.

This clonotype came up many times. The rearrangement links TRBV29-1 to TRBJ1-5, with a weak D call TRBD1 (5 bases). Germline loops: CDR1 SQVTM, CDR2 ANQGSEA. This CDR3 has 13 residues. Trimming took 4 bases from V and 4 from J, leaving 11 bases between them. CDR3 nucleotide sequence: TGCAGCGTTGCTGGGGGAGGGAATCAGCCCCAGCATTTT. It yields the protein CSVAGGGNQPQHF.

The gene calls are TRBV28 and TRBJ2-5, with D perhaps TRBD2 (6 bases). Trimming shortened V by 3 bases and J by 1 base, and 15 bases separated the two germline ends. Per germline, CDR1 MDHEN and CDR2 SYDVKM. CDR3 length equals 16 residues. CDR3 region: CASSLMAGLTQETQYF. DNA for the CDR3: TGTGCCAGCAGTTTGATGGCCGGACTAACCCAAGAGACCCAGTACTTC. The whole variable domain, filled in from reference TRBV28 and TRBJ2-5, reads DVKVTQSSRYLVKRTGEKVFLECVQDMDHENMFWYRQDPGLGLRLIYFSYDVKMKEKGDIPEGYSVSREKKERFSLILESASTNQTSMYLCASSLMAGLTQETQYFGPGTRLLVL.

This clonotype was counted many times. The chain recombines TRBV29-1 with TRBJ2-7; D is undetermined. Trimming removed 3 bases from V and 2 bases from J, with 14 bases in between. Germline V gene sequence: CDR1 SQVTM, CDR2 ANQGSEA. The CDR3 totals 14 residues. For the CDR3, the DNA is TGCAGCGTTGATGGCCCAATGGGTACCTACGAGCAGTACTTC. Translated: CSVDGPMGTYEQYF.

The CDR3 DNA follows: TGTGCCAGCCTTGGGCAGGGTGGACAGCCCCAGCATTTT. Translated: CASLGQGGQPQHF. The chain couples TRBV2 to TRBJ1-5; the D gene is possibly TRBD1 (5 bases). This CDR3 is 13 amino acids long. Germline CDR1 SNHLY, CDR2 FYNNEI. V was cut by 8 bases and J by 7 bases, with 15 bases left in between.

This chain links TRBV7-9 with TRBJ1-2; D unresolved. The CDR3 extends over 15 amino acids. Trimming cost V 6 bases and J 5 bases, with 19 bases left between them. Germline CDR1 SEHNR, CDR2 FQNEAQ (reference sequence). Here the CDR3 DNA reads TGTGCCAGCAGTTATGAAGCGAGGGATCAGTATGGCTACACCTTC. Encoded protein: CASSYEARDQYGYTF.

The rearrangement uses TRBV25-1 and TRBJ1-2; 9 bases map to TRBD1. This CDR3 spans 15 amino acids. With V trimmed by 8 bases and J by 8 bases, 15 bases remained unmatched. The germline gives CDR1 MGHDK, CDR2 SYGVNS. This CDR3 reads CASSPRQQGAYGYTF. CDR3 DNA sequence: TGTGCCAGCTCACCACGGCAACAGGGGGCTTACGGCTACACCTTC.

The chain is built from TRBV7-2 and TRBJ2-2, with no clear D. Germline CDR1 is SGHTA and CDR2 is FQGNSA. The V and J ends lost 2 bases and 0 bases respectively, with 10 bases between them. The CDR3 contains 16 residues. CDR3 loop: CASSLIGDTNTGELFF. In DNA, the CDR3 is TGTGCCAGCAGCTTAATTGGCGACACGAACACCGGGGAGCTGTTTTTT. Full variable domain (rest looked up from reference TRBV7-2 and TRBJ2-2): GAGVSQSPSNKVTEKGKDVELRCDPISGHTALYWYRQSLGQGLEFLIYFQGNSAPDKSGLPSDRFSAERTGGSVSTLTIQRTQQEDSAVYLCASSLIGDTNTGELFFGEGSRLTVL.

In this sample, this clonotype turned up many times. This chain joins TRBV9 and TRBJ2-5; 7 bases line up with TRBD2. Losses at the gene ends were 4 bases for V and 3 bases for J; bases not matched to a gene: 12. In germline, CDR1 is SGDLS, CDR2 YYNGEE. The CDR3 is 16 amino acids. CDR3 sequence: CASSPGLAEWEETQYF. For the CDR3, the DNA is TGTGCCAGCAGCCCAGGGCTAGCGGAGTGGGAAGAGACCCAGTACTTC.

As for this clonotype: The junction departs from the called germline gene at one end, perhaps through a read error. This rearrangement joins TRBV24-1 to TRBJ2-5; 13 positions agree with TRBD2. This CDR3 region has 20 residues. In germline, CDR1 is KGHDR, CDR2 SFDVKD. The CDR3 coding sequence is TGTGCCAGCAGTCCCACCCCGACTGGACTAGCGGGAGCCGGGGGAGAGACCCAGTACTTC. Encoded protein: CASSPTPTGLAGAGGETQYF.

This clonotype was counted ten times or more. This sequence joins TRBV29-1 and TRBJ1-4; D is possibly TRBD1 (6 bases). The CDR3 is 14 residues long. The V end lost 5 bases, the J end lost 3 bases, and 13 bases lay between the germline ends. Germline values: CDR1 SQVTM, CDR2 ANQGSEA. The CDR3 protein is CSVSTGWSNEKLFF. The DNA of the CDR3 is TGCAGCGTTTCTACAGGGTGGTCTAATGAAAAACTGTTTTTT.

At least ten counts were recorded for this clonotype. This chain connects TRBV15 to TRBJ1-1; no definite D call. CDR1 is LNHNV and CDR2 is YYDKDF in the germline V gene (reference sequence). Trimming removed 0 bases from V and 1 base from J, with 12 bases in between. The CDR3 is 16 residues long. CDR3 nucleotides: TGTGCCACCAGCAGAGAACCGGGTAAAAAGAACACTGAAGCTTTCTTT. This encodes CATSREPGKKNTEAFF.

The V and J genes are TRBV19 and TRBJ1-5, with D maybe TRBD1 (6 bases). CDR3 length: 18 residues. Per germline, CDR1 LNHDA and CDR2 SQIVND (reference sequence). Trimming left V 8 bases short and J 3 bases short, with 26 bases between. CDR3 nucleotides: TGTGCCAGTTCGCAGGACAGCCACCGCTTCTCCTTCAATCAGCCCCAGCATTTT. This encodes CASSQDSHRFSFNQPQHF.

This clonotype was detected many times. The chain has TRBV29-1 and TRBJ1-1, with unresolved D. The CDR3 contains 14 residues. The ends were cut back, 7 bases at V and 0 bases at J, with 15 bases in the middle. Germline V CDR1 and CDR2: SQVTM, ANQGSEA. Here the CDR3 DNA reads TGCAGCGGCCGCCGCACGTCGATGAACACTGAAGCTTTCTTT. Its translation: CSGRRTSMNTEAFF.

V gene TRBV5-1 combines with J gene TRBJ1-1; unclear D gene. Trimming cost V 4 bases and J 0 bases, with 13 bases left between them. The CDR3 extends over 15 amino acids. Germline loops: CDR1 SGHRS, CDR2 YFSETQ. Here the CDR3 DNA reads TGCGCCAGCAGCCCTAAACTCCGCATGAACACTGAAGCTTTCTTT. Its translation is CASSPKLRMNTEAFF.

In this sample, this clonotype turned up a few times. The chain uses TRBV19 and TRBJ2-7; TRBD1 or TRBD2 may be the D gene (5 bases each). This CDR3 spans 13 amino acids. The V end lost 3 bases, the J end lost 2 bases, and 8 bases lay between the germline ends. The germline gives CDR1 LNHDA, CDR2 SQIVND (reference sequence). CDR3 sequence reads: CASSIRGPYEQYF. The CDR3 region has the DNA TGTGCCAGTAGTATTCGGGGCCCCTACGAGCAGTACTTC.

Only one count was recorded for this clonotype. A much larger clone differs from this one at a single base, so this may be a read error. The chain carries TRBV6-5 and TRBJ1-2, with D perhaps matching TRBD1 (6 bases). CDR3 length: 11 amino acids. The germline gives CDR1 MNHEY, CDR2 SVGAGI. The V end was cut by 5 bases, the J end by 9 bases, with 10 bases between. The CDR3 bases are TGTGCCAGCAGTACAGGGTTTAGCTACACCTTC. Its translation: CASSTGFSYTF.